These 20 T cell receptor beta chains were all obtained from the same sample, sequenced in a study of OX40 agonist ivuxolimab in advanced cancers. The protocol used for the library was the immunoSEQ multiplex PCR assay. This is the immuneACCESS table as TCRdb keeps it, with only in-frame sequences that have V and J called. A part of the clones is gone; compared with another copy, unresolved V genes explain less than half, and the rest is unexplained. A total of some 150,000 clones appear in this sample, 90% of them only once. In total, the top ten clones hold 0.9% to 1.2% of the sample. The sample in question was CD4+ or CD8+ T cells sorted from blood, obtained in a trial of the OX40 agonist ivuxolimab. The receptors here all came from an adult with an advanced solid tumor such as melanoma, head and neck, liver or kidney cancer.

This clone was detected once. The chain combines TRBV4-1 with TRBJ1-1; TRBD1 agrees at 7 bases. There are 16 residues in the CDR3. Germline values: CDR1 MGHRA, CDR2 YSYEKL. V was clipped by 1 base and J by 5 bases; unmatched bases: 10. The CDR3 protein is CASSQGRGQGRTEAFF. In nucleotides, the CDR3 is TGCGCCAGCAGCCAAGGAAGGGGGCAGGGGAGGACTGAAGCTTTCTTT.

The rearrangement uses TRBV19 and TRBJ1-1, with TRBD1 identical over 9 bases. Germline V gene sequence: CDR1 LNHDA, CDR2 SQIVND (reference sequence). The CDR3 loop spans 17 amino acids. With V trimmed by 5 bases and J by 2 bases, 12 bases remained unmatched. The CDR3 bases are TGTGCCAGTAGTCCGATAGGAACAGGGGGCCCAAACACTGAAGCTTTCTTT. Protein product: CASSPIGTGGPNTEAFF.

This clone was seen a few times. The chain is built from TRBV28 and TRBJ1-1; D not certain. This CDR3 region has 12 residues. Trimming pared 5 bases from V and 5 bases from J, leaving 9 bases between. Germline V CDR1 and CDR2: MDHEN, SYDVKM. CDR3 in DNA: TGTGCCAGCAGTCCCCCCGGGACTGAAGCTTTCTTT. It specifies CASSPPGTEAFF.

V gene TRBV11-2 combines with J gene TRBJ2-7; D is unresolved. The CDR3 spans 16 residues. Between the trimmed V and J ends, which lost 5 bases and 3 bases, there was a span of 20 bases. Germline V gene sequence: CDR1 SGHAT, CDR2 FQNNGV. CDR3 region: CASSRLLSGRFYEQYF. In DNA form, the CDR3 reads TGTGCCAGCAGCCGGCTCCTCTCAGGACGCTTCTACGAGCAGTACTTC.

The chain couples TRBV28 to TRBJ2-7; TRBD1 agrees at 9 bases. The CDR3 has 14 residues. V dropped 5 bases and J dropped 3; count of bases not matched to a gene: 5. The germline gives CDR1 MDHEN, CDR2 SYDVKM. The CDR3 bases are TGTGCCAGCAGTCCGACAGGGGGGTTCTACGAGCAGTACTTC. This codes for CASSPTGGFYEQYF.

This clone appeared once. The genes are TRBV5-1 and TRBJ2-3; no reliable D call. Germline CDR1 SGHRS, CDR2 YFSETQ. Between the trimmed V and J ends, which lost 1 base and 4 bases, there was a span of 1 base. The CDR3 loop spans 11 amino acids. Here the CDR3 reads CASSLSDTQYF. CDR3 nucleotide sequence: TGCGCCAGCAGCTTGTCAGATACGCAGTATTTT.

The chain has TRBV2 and TRBJ2-2; TRBD1 matches at 11 bases. The V gene's germline CDR1 is SNHLY and CDR2 FYNNEI. CDR3 size: 16 residues. J was trimmed by 5 bases and V by 7 bases; bases with no gene match: 9. The CDR3 region has the DNA TGTGCCAGCAAGGCCCAGGGGACAGGGGGGACCGGGGAGCTGTTTTTT. Translating gives CASKAQGTGGTGELFF.

The V call is TRBV15, the J call TRBJ1-4; a possible D gene is TRBD1 (5 bases). Between the trimmed V and J ends, which lost 5 bases and 5 bases, there was a span of 9 bases. Germline V gene data show CDR1 as LNHNV and CDR2 as YYDKDF (reference sequence). The CDR3 runs to 13 residues. CDR3 nucleotide sequence: TGTGCCACCAGCGCCCGACAGAATGAAAAACTGTTTTTT. This encodes CATSARQNEKLFF.

The CDR3 here is CASREAVRTEAFF. In DNA, the CDR3 is TGTGCCAGCAGGGAGGCAGTCCGGACTGAAGCTTTCTTT. The chain combines TRBV5-4 with TRBJ1-1; D unresolved. The CDR3 covers 13 residues. Germline CDR1 reads SGHNT; CDR2 reads YYREEE (reference sequence). V was trimmed by 5 bases and J by 5 bases, leaving 13 bases between them. Based on the CDR3 plus reference TRBV5-4 and TRBJ1-1, the full variable domain is ETGVTQSPTHLIKTRGQQVTLRCSSQSGHNTVSWYQQALGQGPQFIFQYYREEENGRGNFPPRFSGLQFPNYSSELNVNALELDDSALYLCASREAVRTEAFFGQGTRLTVV.

J is TRBJ2-7 and V is TRBV6-5; TRBD2 aligns across 10 bases. In germline, CDR1 is MNHEY, CDR2 SVGAGI. Unmatched junction bases numbered 3, after V lost 0 bases and J lost 1 base. The CDR3 loop spans 16 amino acids. The CDR3 region has the DNA TGTGCCAGCAGTTACTCCTTAGCGGGGGGATCCTACGAGCAGTACTTC. It yields the protein CASSYSLAGGSYEQYF.

The chain employs TRBV5-1 and TRBJ1-1; perhaps TRBD1 as D (6 bases). The CDR3 spans 15 residues. V lost 4 bases and J lost 5, with 18 bases in between. Germline CDR1 reads SGHRS; CDR2 reads YFSETQ. CDR3 sequence reads: CASSQLQGRKTEAFF. The DNA of the CDR3 is TGCGCCAGCAGCCAATTACAGGGTAGAAAGACTGAAGCTTTCTTT.

V and J are TRBV13 and TRBJ1-1; a possible D gene is TRBD1 (6 bases). CDR3 length: 14 residues. The V and J ends lost 5 bases and 0 bases respectively, with 10 bases between them. Germline V gene data show CDR1 as PRHDT and CDR2 as FYEKMQ (reference sequence). CDR3 sequence: CASSLRGMNTEAFF. CDR3 nucleotide sequence: TGTGCCAGCAGCCTCAGGGGTATGAACACTGAAGCTTTCTTT.

This chain links TRBV7-3 with TRBJ2-6, with 7 nucleotides matching TRBD1. Germline CDR1 SGHTA, CDR2 FQGTGA. This CDR3 has 20 amino acids. Trimming took 2 bases from V and 2 from J; bases not matched to a gene: 15. CDR3 amino acids: CASSLGYRGVQLTGANVLTF. CDR3 bases: TGTGCCAGCAGCTTAGGGTACAGGGGCGTACAATTGACTGGGGCCAACGTCCTGACTTTC. Full variable domain (rest looked up from reference TRBV7-3 and TRBJ2-6): GAGVSQTPSNKVTEKGKYVELRCDPISGHTALYWYRQSLGQGPEFLIYFQGTGAADDSGLPNDRFFAVRPEGSVSTLKIQRTERGDSAVYLCASSLGYRGVQLTGANVLTFGAGSRLTVL.

For this clone: The sample carries other DNA sequences with the same CDR3. V usage is TRBV28 and J usage is TRBJ1-1, with no clear D. V dropped 3 bases and J dropped 0 bases, with 2 bases sitting between them. Germline CDR1 is MDHEN and CDR2 is SYDVKM. CDR3 length equals 12 residues. The CDR3: CASSLVNTEAFF. The DNA of the CDR3 is TGTGCCAGCAGTTTGGTGAACACTGAAGCTTTCTTT.

This chain uses TRBV2 with TRBJ1-2; 9 nucleotides match TRBD1. The ends lost 8 bases at V and 4 bases at J; junction bases unmatched: 5. Germline-derived CDR1 and CDR2 are SNHLY and FYNNEI. This CDR3 has 13 amino acids. CDR3 sequence (DNA): TGTGCCAGCGGGGAGGACAGGGGCTATGGCTACACCTTC. Encoded protein: CASGEDRGYGYTF.

This chain joins TRBV30 and TRBJ1-2; D call uncertain. V lost 4 bases and J lost 12, with 15 bases in between. The CDR3 sequence is 11 residues long. The germline V gene has CDR1 GTSNPN and CDR2 SVGIG (reference sequence). The CDR3 coding sequence is TGTGCCTGGATGCGGCCCAGGCAGCACACCTTC. This encodes CAWMRPRQHTF. Together with reference TRBV30 and TRBJ1-2, the CDR3 gives the full variable domain: SQTIHQWPATLVQPVGSPLSLECTVEGTSNPNLYWYRQAAGRGLQLLFYSVGIGQISSEVPQNLSASRPQDRQFILSSKKLLLSDSGFYLCAWMRPRQHTFGSGTRLTVV.

The chain links TRBV7-8 to TRBJ1-6; 7 bases agree with TRBD1. Trimming cost V 5 bases and J 6 bases; bases outside gene matches: 7. Germline V gives CDR1 SGHVS, CDR2 FQNEAQ. The CDR3 runs 15 residues. The CDR3 reads CASSPLQGTNSPLHF. In DNA, the CDR3 is TGTGCCAGCAGCCCCTTACAGGGGACTAATTCACCCCTCCACTTT.

There are a few counts of this clone. The J gene is TRBJ1-1, the V gene TRBV7-9, with a possible D match to TRBD1 (6 bases). CDR1 is SEHNR and CDR2 is FQNEAQ in the germline V gene (reference sequence). Trimming cost V 8 bases and J 0 bases, with 10 bases left between them. CDR3 length: 13 amino acids. This chain's CDR3 is CASPDRVNTEAFF. CDR3 coding DNA: TGTGCCAGCCCGGACAGAGTGAACACTGAAGCTTTCTTT. The whole variable domain, filled in from reference TRBV7-9 and TRBJ1-1, reads DTGVSQNPRHKITKRGQNVTFRCDPISEHNRLYWYRQTLGQGPEFLTYFQNEAQLEKSRLLSDRFSAERPKGSFSTLEIQRTEQGDSAMYLCASPDRVNTEAFFGQGTRLTVV.

The CDR3 loop is CASSSSPGTGYEQYF. The CDR3 DNA reads TGTGCCAGCAGCTCGAGTCCCGGGACAGGGTACGAGCAGTACTTC. This rearrangement joins TRBV7-2 to TRBJ2-7; 9 nucleotides line up with TRBD1. The J segment lost 4 bases and the V segment lost 4 bases, leaving 8 bases of the junction unmatched. In germline, CDR1 is SGHTA, CDR2 FQGNSA. The CDR3 length is 15 residues. The whole variable domain, filled in from reference TRBV7-2 and TRBJ2-7, reads GAGVSQSPSNKVTEKGKDVELRCDPISGHTALYWYRQSLGQGLEFLIYFQGNSAPDKSGLPSDRFSAERTGGSVSTLTIQRTQQEDSAVYLCASSSSPGTGYEQYFGPGTRLTVT.

The chain is built from TRBV2 and TRBJ2-1, with 7 bases lining up with TRBD2. The CDR3 runs 15 residues. Per germline, CDR1 SNHLY and CDR2 FYNNEI. Unmatched junction bases numbered 16, after V lost 11 bases and J lost 6 bases. The CDR3 spells CASSIGRPDFNEQFF. The CDR3 DNA follows: TGTGCCTCCAGTATCGGGAGGCCGGACTTCAATGAGCAGTTCTTC.